This TCR beta chain was identified in a study of Graves' ophthalmopathy and Graves' hyperthyroidism. RNA transcripts served as template for amplifying TCR beta CDR3 sequences. Investigators did first-round RT-PCR with HTBI primers, then second-round multiplex PCR. TCRdb ran MiXCR on the multiplex PCR reads and lists one entry per CDR3 protein. The sample carries around 1,000,000 distinct CDR3 sequences, 35% to 40% recorded once. This clonotype has more than one count but fewer than ten. As yet, its antigen is unknown. Trimming shortened V by 2 bases and J by 8 bases, and 12 bases separated the two germline ends. The CDR3 is made up of 13 amino acids. Findings and caveats of the study: In blood appeared most of the expanded thyroid clonotypes whose frequency exceeded 0.001.

This receptor was identified in an adult man with Graves' hyperthyroidism. The chain has TRBV12-3 or TRBV12-4 and TRBJ1-1; D may be TRBD1 (5 bases). Sequenced input: peripheral blood or thyroid tissue (not recorded which). The CDR3 coding sequence is TGTGCCAGCAGTTTACTAGGGACTAGGGAAGCTTTCTTT. It specifies CASSLLGTREAFF.